This T cell receptor beta chain is drawn from a study of graft-versus-host responses after intestinal transplantation. Overall study context: After anti-thymocyte globulin induction, recipients took tacrolimus and steroids for approximately three years.

Assay used: immunoSEQ multiplex PCR; TCRdb lists only in-frame clones, some missing. The table lists more than 65,000 clones, just under 95% of them singletons. The V gene end was trimmed by 3 bases and the J gene end by 10 bases; junction bases not matched to a gene: 8. The CDR3 covers 15 residues. Germline V lookup: CDR1 LNHDA, CDR2 SQIVND (reference sequence). About this clone itself: The target antigen is unknown.

The sequences come from unstimulated CD8+ T cells sorted from spleen or lymph node cells, collected before transplant. The clonotype comes from a human donor who was the organ donor for an intestinal transplant. The J gene is TRBJ1-6, the V gene TRBV19; 8 nucleotides line up with TRBD1. CDR3 nucleotide sequence: TGTGCCAGTAGTATTAATGGACAGGGTGGCTCACCCCTCCACTTT. As protein: CASSINGQGGSPLHF.